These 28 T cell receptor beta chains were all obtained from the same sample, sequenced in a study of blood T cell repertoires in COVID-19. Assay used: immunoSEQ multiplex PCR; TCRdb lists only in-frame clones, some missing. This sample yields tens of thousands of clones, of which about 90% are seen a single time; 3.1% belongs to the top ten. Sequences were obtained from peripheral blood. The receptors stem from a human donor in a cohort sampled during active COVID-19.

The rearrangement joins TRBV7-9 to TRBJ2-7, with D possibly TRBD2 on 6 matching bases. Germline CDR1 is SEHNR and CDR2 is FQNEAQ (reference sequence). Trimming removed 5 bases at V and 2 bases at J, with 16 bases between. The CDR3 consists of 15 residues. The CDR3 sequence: CASSPLAKTTYEQYF. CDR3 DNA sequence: TGTGCCAGCAGCCCCCTAGCGAAAACAACCTACGAGCAGTACTTC.

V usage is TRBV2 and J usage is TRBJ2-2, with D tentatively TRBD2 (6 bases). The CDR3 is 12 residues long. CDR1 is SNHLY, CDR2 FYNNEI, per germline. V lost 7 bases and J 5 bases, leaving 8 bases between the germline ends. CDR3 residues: CASIGGTGELFF. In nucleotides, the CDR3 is TGTGCCAGCATTGGAGGGACCGGGGAGCTGTTTTTT. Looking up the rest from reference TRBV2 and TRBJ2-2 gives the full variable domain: EPEVTQTPSHQVTQMGQEVILRCVPISNHLYFYWYRQILGQKVEFLVSFYNNEISEKSEIFDDQFSVERPDGSNFTLKIRSTKLEDSAMYFCASIGGTGELFFGEGSRLTVL.

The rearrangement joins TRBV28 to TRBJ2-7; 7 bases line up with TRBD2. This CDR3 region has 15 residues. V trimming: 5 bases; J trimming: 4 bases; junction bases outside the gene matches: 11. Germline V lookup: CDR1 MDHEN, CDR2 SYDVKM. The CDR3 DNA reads TGTGCCAGCAGTCCCCCGCCGGGAGGTAGGTACGAGCAGTACTTC. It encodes CASSPPPGGRYEQYF.

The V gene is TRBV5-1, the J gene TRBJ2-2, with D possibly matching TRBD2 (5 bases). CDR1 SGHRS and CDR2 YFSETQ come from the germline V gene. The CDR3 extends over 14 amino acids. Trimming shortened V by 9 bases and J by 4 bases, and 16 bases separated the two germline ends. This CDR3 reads CATRTAAGTGELFF. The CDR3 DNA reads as TGCGCCACCCGGACTGCCGCGGGCACCGGGGAGCTGTTTTTT.

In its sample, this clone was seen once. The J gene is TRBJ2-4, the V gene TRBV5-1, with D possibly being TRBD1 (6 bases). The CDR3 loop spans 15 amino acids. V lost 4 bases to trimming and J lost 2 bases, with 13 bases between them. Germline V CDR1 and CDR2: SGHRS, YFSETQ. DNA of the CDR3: TGCGCCAGCAGCCCCCTGACAGGTTCCAAAAACATTCAGTACTTC. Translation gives CASSPLTGSKNIQYF. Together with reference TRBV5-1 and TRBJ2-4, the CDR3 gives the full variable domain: KAGVTQTPRYLIKTRGQQVTLSCSPISGHRSVSWYQQTPGQGLQFLFEYFSETQRNKGNFPGRFSGRQFSNSRSEMNVSTLELGDSALYLCASSPLTGSKNIQYFGAGTRLSVL.

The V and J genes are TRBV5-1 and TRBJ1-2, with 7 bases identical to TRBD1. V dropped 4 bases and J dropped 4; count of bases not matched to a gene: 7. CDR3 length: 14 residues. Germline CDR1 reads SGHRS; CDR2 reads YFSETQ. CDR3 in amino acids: CASSVGQAPYGYTF. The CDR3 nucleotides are TGCGCCAGCAGCGTAGGACAGGCCCCCTATGGCTACACCTTC.

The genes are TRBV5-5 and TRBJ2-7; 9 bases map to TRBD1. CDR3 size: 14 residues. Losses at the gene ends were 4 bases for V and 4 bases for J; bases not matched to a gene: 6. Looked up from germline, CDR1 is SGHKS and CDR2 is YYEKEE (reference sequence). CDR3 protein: CASSRTGDGYEQYF. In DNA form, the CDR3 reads TGTGCCAGCAGCCGGACAGGGGATGGGTACGAGCAGTACTTC.

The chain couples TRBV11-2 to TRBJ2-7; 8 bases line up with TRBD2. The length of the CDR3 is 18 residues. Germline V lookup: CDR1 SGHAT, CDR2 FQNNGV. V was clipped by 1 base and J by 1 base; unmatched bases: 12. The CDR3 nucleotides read TGTGCCAGCAGCTTAGCGCGGGGGAAGGGCGGGAGGTCCTACGAGCAGTACTTC. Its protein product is CASSLARGKGGRSYEQYF.

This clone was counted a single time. Here the CDR3 reads CASSPSNRGLYEQYF. In DNA, the CDR3 is TGTGCCAGCTCTCCCTCAAACAGGGGATTATACGAGCAGTACTTC. V gene TRBV25-1 combines with J gene TRBJ2-7, with TRBD1 identical over 7 bases. In germline, CDR1 is MGHDK, CDR2 SYGVNS. The ends lost 8 bases at V and 4 bases at J; junction bases unmatched: 14. CDR3 size: 15 residues.

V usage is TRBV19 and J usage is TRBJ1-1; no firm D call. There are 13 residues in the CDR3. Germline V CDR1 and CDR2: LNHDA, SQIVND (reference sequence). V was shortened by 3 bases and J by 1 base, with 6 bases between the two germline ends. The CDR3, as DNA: TGTGCCAGTAGTATCCGGGGGAACACTGAAGCTTTCTTT. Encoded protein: CASSIRGNTEAFF.

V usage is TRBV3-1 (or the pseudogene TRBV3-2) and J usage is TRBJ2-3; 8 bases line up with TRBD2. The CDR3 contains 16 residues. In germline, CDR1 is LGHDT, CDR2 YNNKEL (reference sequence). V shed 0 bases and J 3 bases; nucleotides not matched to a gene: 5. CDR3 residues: CASSQDLLAGTDTQYF. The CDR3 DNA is TGTGCCAGCAGCCAAGATCTATTAGCGGGGACAGATACGCAGTATTTT.

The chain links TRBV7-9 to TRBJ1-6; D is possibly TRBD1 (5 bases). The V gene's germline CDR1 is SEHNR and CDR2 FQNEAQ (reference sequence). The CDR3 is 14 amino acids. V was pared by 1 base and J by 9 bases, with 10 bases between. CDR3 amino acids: CASSLGQGGSPLHF. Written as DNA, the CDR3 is TGTGCCAGCAGCTTAGGCCAGGGCGGTTCACCCCTCCACTTT. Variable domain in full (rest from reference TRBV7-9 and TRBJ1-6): DTGVSQNPRHKITKRGQNVTFRCDPISEHNRLYWYRQTLGQGPEFLTYFQNEAQLEKSRLLSDRFSAERPKGSFSTLEIQRTEQGDSAMYLCASSLGQGGSPLHFGNGTRLTVT.

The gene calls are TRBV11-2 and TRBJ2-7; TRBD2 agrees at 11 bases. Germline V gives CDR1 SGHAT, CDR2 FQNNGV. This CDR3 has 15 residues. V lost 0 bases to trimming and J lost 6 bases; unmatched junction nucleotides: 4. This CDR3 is CASSLEPLAGGEQYF. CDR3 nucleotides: TGTGCCAGCAGCTTAGAGCCCCTAGCGGGGGGCGAGCAGTACTTC.

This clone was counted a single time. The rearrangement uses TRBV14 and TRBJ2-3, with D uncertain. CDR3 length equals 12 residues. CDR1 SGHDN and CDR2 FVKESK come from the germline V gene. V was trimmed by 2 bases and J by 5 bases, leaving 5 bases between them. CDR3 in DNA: TGTGCCAGCAGCCAATCCCTAGATACGCAGTATTTT. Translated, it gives CASSQSLDTQYF.

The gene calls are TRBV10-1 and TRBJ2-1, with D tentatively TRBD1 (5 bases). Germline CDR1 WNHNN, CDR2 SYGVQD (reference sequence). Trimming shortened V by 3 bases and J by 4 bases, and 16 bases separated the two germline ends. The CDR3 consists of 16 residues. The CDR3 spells CASSDSGMLGYNEQFF. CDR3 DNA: TGCGCCAGCAGTGATTCAGGGATGCTGGGGTACAATGAGCAGTTCTTC.

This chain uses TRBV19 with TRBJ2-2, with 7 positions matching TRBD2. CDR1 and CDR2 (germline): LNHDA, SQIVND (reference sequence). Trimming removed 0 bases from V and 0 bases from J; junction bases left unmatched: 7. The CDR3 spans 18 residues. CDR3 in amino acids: CASSIDGRVTANTGELFF. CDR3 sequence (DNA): TGTGCCAGTAGTATAGATGGGAGGGTAACGGCGAACACCGGGGAGCTGTTTTTT.

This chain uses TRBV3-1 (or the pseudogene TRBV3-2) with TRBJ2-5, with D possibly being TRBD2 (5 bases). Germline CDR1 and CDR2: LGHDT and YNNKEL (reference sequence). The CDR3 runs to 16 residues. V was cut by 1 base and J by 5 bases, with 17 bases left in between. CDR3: CASSQAGVAGGETQYF. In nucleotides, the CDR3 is TGTGCCAGCAGCCAAGCCGGAGTCGCGGGCGGGGAGACCCAGTACTTC.

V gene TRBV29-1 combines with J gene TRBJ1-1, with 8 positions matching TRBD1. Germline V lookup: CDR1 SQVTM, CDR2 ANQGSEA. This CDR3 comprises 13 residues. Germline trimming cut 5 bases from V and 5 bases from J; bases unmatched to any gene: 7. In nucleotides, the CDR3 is TGCAGCGTTAAAACAGGGGGATGGACTGAAGCTTTCTTT. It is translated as CSVKTGGWTEAFF.

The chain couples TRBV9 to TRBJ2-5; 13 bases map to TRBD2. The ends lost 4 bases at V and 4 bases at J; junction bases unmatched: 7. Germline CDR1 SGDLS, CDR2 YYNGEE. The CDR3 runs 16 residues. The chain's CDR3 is CASSPPGLAGAETQYF. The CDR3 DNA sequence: TGTGCCAGCAGCCCCCCCGGACTAGCGGGAGCAGAGACCCAGTACTTC.

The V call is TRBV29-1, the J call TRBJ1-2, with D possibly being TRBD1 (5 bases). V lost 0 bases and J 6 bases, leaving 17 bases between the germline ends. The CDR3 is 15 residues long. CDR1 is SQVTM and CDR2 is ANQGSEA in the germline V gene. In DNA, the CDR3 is TGCAGCGTTGAAGACCTTCGGGGGGGAGGAGATGGCTACACCTTC. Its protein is CSVEDLRGGGDGYTF.

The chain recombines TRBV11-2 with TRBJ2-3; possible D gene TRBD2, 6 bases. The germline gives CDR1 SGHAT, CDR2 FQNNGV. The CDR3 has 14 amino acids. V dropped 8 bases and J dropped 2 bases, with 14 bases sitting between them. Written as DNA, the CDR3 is TGTGCCAGCCCCTCCGGGGGTTCCACAGATACGCAGTATTTT. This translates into CASPSGGSTDTQYF.

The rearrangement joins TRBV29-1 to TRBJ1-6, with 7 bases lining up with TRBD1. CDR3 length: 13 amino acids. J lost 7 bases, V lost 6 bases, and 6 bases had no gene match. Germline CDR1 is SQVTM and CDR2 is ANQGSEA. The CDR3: CSVATGDNSPLHF. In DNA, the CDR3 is TGCAGCGTCGCTACAGGGGACAATTCACCCCTCCACTTT.

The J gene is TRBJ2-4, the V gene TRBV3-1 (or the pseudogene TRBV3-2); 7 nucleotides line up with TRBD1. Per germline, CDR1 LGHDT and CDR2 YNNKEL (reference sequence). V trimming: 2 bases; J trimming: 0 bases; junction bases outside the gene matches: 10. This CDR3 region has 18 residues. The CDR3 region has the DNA TGTGCCAGCAGCCAACCCGCCCGACAGGGTATAGCCAAAAACATTCAGTACTTC. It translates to CASSQPARQGIAKNIQYF.

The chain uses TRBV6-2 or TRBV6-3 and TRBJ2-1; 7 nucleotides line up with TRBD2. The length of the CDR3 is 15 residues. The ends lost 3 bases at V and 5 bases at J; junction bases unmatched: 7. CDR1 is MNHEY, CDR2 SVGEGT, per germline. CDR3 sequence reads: CASSYYGTKNNEQFF. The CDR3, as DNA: TGTGCCAGCAGTTATTATGGGACTAAGAACAATGAGCAGTTCTTC.

DNA for the CDR3: TGTGCCAGCAGCTTAGCGGGACAACCTTACGAGCAGTACTTC. It codes for CASSLAGQPYEQYF. The chain carries TRBV7-9 and TRBJ2-7, with D possibly TRBD1 on 6 matching bases. V was cut by 0 bases and J by 4 bases, with 10 bases left in between. This CDR3 region has 14 residues. CDR1 is SEHNR, CDR2 FQNEAQ, per germline (reference sequence).

Here the CDR3 reads CAISVGRAENSPLHF. Here the CDR3 DNA reads TGTGCCATCAGTGTCGGCAGGGCGGAAAATTCACCCCTCCACTTT. The chain recombines TRBV10-3 with TRBJ1-6; a weak D match, TRBD1 (5 bases). Germline V gene lookup returns CDR1 ENHRY and CDR2 SYGVKD. With 4 bases removed from V and 7 bases from J, the gap between germline ends came to 14 bases. The CDR3 has 15 residues.

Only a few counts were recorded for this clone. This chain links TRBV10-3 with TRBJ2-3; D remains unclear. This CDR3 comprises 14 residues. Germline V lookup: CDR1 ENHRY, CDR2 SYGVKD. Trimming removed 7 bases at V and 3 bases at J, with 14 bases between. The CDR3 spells CAIIISLRTDTQYF. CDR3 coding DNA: TGTGCCATCATTATATCCCTCAGGACAGATACGCAGTATTTT.

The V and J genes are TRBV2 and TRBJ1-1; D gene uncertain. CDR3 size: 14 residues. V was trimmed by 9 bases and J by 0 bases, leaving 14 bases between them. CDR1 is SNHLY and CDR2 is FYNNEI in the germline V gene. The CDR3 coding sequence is TGTGCCAGTTCCGAGCGGGAGATGAACACTGAAGCTTTCTTT. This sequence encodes CASSEREMNTEAFF. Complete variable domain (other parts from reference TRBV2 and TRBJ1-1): EPEVTQTPSHQVTQMGQEVILRCVPISNHLYFYWYRQILGQKVEFLVSFYNNEISEKSEIFDDQFSVERPDGSNFTLKIRSTKLEDSAMYFCASSEREMNTEAFFGQGTRLTVV.